The entry below gives a single T cell receptor beta chain sequence along with its context. CDR3 length: 15 residues. CDR1 and CDR2 from the germline V gene are SGDLS and YYNGEE. The V and J ends lost 0 bases and 0 bases respectively, with 7 bases between them. The data were taken from a study of technical replicates of blood from a few donors. Repertoires were generated with immunoSEQ multiplex PCR, while TCRdb's copy carries only in-frame clones and drops some. The sample lists just over 95,000 clones, around 96% seen once, with roughly 0.31% in the top ten. Input material: T cells isolated from PBMCs. The chain is built from TRBV9 and TRBJ2-1; possible D gene TRBD2, 5 bases. The clonotype comes from a human donor in good health. The CDR3 loop is CASSVDSDSYNEQFF. The CDR3 region has the DNA TGTGCCAGCAGCGTAGATAGCGACTCCTACAATGAGCAGTTCTTC. Supplemented by reference TRBV9 and TRBJ2-1, the full variable domain reads DSGVTQTPKHLITATGQRVTLRCSPRSGDLSVYWYQQSLDQGLQFLIQYYNGEERAKGNILERFSAQQFPDLHSELNLSSLELGDSALYFCASSVDSDSYNEQFFGPGTRLTVL.